A selection of T cell receptor beta chains follows, all from one sample in a study of cytomegalovirus exposure and HLA in healthy donors. Generated by immunoSEQ multiplex PCR, the TCRdb table keeps only in-frame clones and is missing some. The sample yields 100,000 to 150,000 clones, under 10% seen once. Sequencing was carried out using PBMCs. The source of these receptors is a woman in her thirties or forties in good health and CMV-seropositive. CDR3s include the opening cysteine and the closing phenylalanine or tryptophan. The D gene is left open where the match is weak. Rows may omit the clone size; those that give it use once, few, many or a size class.

D	size	V	J	DNA	CDR3
TRBD1	few	TRBV7-9	TRBJ1-6	TGTGCCAGCAGCTTCACAGGGGGGAATTCACCCCTCCACTTT	CASSFTGGNSPLHF
-	few	TRBV5-1	TRBJ1-1	TGCGCCAGCAGCTTGGTAGGGGGGAACACTGAAGCTTTCTTT	CASSLVGGNTEAFF
TRBD2	-	TRBV7-2	TRBJ2-1	TGTGCCGGCAGCCTAACTAGCGGGGGGGCTTATGAGCAGTTCTTC	CAGSLTSGGAYEQFF
-	-	TRBV7-7	TRBJ2-5	TGTGCCAGCAGCTTTGGGAGGCAAGAGACCCAGTACTTC	CASSFGRQETQYF
-	-	TRBV10-3	TRBJ2-6	TGTGCCATCAGTGAGTCGCAGGTCGTGAGCTCTGGGGCCAACGTCCTGACTTTC	CAISESQVVSSGANVLTF
-	few	TRBV5-4	TRBJ2-5	TGTGCCAGCAGCATCTGGGGGGTCGAGACCCAGTACTTC	CASSIWGVETQYF
-	few	TRBV6-1	TRBJ2-7	TGTGCCAGCAGCCTCGGAATGAGGGAGTACTTC	CASSLGMREYF
TRBD1	few	TRBV5-5	TRBJ1-1	TGTGCCAGCAGCTCCCCAGTGGGAGACAGGGGAATGGTTGAAGCTTTCTTT	CASSSPVGDRGMVEAFF
TRBD2	-	TRBV5-1	TRBJ2-7	TGCGCCAGCAGCCCGGAACCAGCGGGGGGCTACGAGCAGTACTTC	CASSPEPAGGYEQYF
TRBD2	-	TRBV6-5	TRBJ2-7	TGTGCCAGCAGTTACCGGGAGGGGCCGCCCTACGAGCAGTACTTC	CASSYREGPPYEQYF
TRBD1	-	TRBV9	TRBJ1-6	TGTGCCAGCAGCGTAACCCCCGTAGCAGGGGGGAATTCACCCCTCCACTTT	CASSVTPVAGGNSPLHF
-	few	TRBV7-9	TRBJ1-1	TGTGCCAGCAGCTTGACGTCCCAGGGCTCGGTTGAAGCTTTCTTT	CASSLTSQGSVEAFF
-	few	TRBV10-3	TRBJ1-2	TGTGCCATCAGTGAGTCAGGGGGTGCCTATGGCTACACCTTC	CAISESGGAYGYTF
-	few	TRBV7-2	TRBJ1-2	TGTGCCAGCAGCCCAACGGGGGGGTATGGCTACACCTTC	CASSPTGGYGYTF
TRBD2	-	TRBV18	TRBJ2-4	TGTGCCAGCTCACCACGGGAGGGAAAAAACATTCAGTACTTC	CASSPREGKNIQYF
-	few	TRBV11-2	TRBJ2-2	TGTGCCAGCAGCTTAGTAGGAGGGCGGGGCACCGGGGAGCTGTTTTTT	CASSLVGGRGTGELFF
TRBD1	-	TRBV5-1	TRBJ1-2	TGCGCCAGCAGCTTGGCCGGGACAGAGATCTATGGCTACACCTTC	CASSLAGTEIYGYTF
TRBD1	-	TRBV11-2	TRBJ1-2	TGTGCCAGCAGCTTAGATATGGACAGGTTCGGCTACACCTTC	CASSLDMDRFGYTF
TRBD1	-	TRBV15	TRBJ2-7	TGTGCCACCCCCGGGACAGTCGGAACCTACGAGCAGTACTTC	CATPGTVGTYEQYF
TRBD1	few	TRBV19	TRBJ2-7	TGTGCCAGTAGTATAGGGACAGGGACGGACGAGCAGTACTTC	CASSIGTGTDEQYF
-	few	TRBV7-9	TRBJ2-5	TGTGCCAGCAGCCCCGGGCGGGGTGGGGAGACCCAGTACTTC	CASSPGRGGETQYF
TRBD1	-	TRBV18	TRBJ2-2	TGTGCCAGCTCGGGACAGGTCTACACCGGGGAGCTGTTTTTT	CASSGQVYTGELFF
TRBD1	-	TRBV5-6	TRBJ1-3	TGTGCCAGCAGCTTGGCCGAGGACAGGTACTCTGGAAACACCATATATTTT	CASSLAEDRYSGNTIYF
-	-	TRBV19	TRBJ1-1	TGTGCCAGTAGTATTAGCGGAGGCTTGAACACTGAAGCTTTCTTT	CASSISGGLNTEAFF
-	-	TRBV7-9	TRBJ1-1	TGTGCCAGCAGCCGCGGGGTGGGGGACACTGAAGCTTTCTTT	CASSRGVGDTEAFF
TRBD2	-	TRBV2	TRBJ2-3	TGTGCCAGCAACCAGCGGGGAGCAGATACGCAGTATTTT	CASNQRGADTQYF
TRBD2	few	TRBV19	TRBJ2-5	TGTGCCACCCGCCGGGGGGAGGGTTTGACGGAGACCCAGTACTTC	CATRRGEGLTETQYF
-	few	TRBV2	TRBJ2-5	TGTGCCAGCAGTGAAGCGGCACCAGGGGATGGGCAGACCCAGTACTTC	CASSEAAPGDGQTQYF
TRBD1	few	TRBV14	TRBJ1-6	TGTGCCAGCAGACCGGGACAGTTAAATTCACCCCTCCACTTT	CASRPGQLNSPLHF
-	few	TRBV19	TRBJ2-7	TGTGCCAGTAGTATATCGCGGACAGGGACTACTTACGAGCAGTACTTC	CASSISRTGTTYEQYF
TRBD1	-	TRBV6-1	TRBJ2-2	TGTGCCAGCAGTGAACAGGGGGCCAGGACCGGGGAGCTGTTTTTT	CASSEQGARTGELFF
-	-	TRBV27	TRBJ2-3	TGTGCCAGCAGTTCCCTAGGGGATTCTAGCACAGATACGCAGTATTTT	CASSSLGDSSTDTQYF
-	-	TRBV7-9	TRBJ1-5	TGTGCCAGCAGCCTCTTAGGGGCGCCGAAGCCCCAGCATTTT	CASSLLGAPKPQHF
TRBD1	-	TRBV5-1	TRBJ2-7	TGCGCCAGCAGTCAGGACAGGGGGTCCTACGAGCAGTACTTC	CASSQDRGSYEQYF
-	few	TRBV7-2	TRBJ1-2	TGTGCCAGCAGCTTAGGGGTCGGGGACTCCAACTATGGCTACACCTTC	CASSLGVGDSNYGYTF
-	few	TRBV7-9	TRBJ2-7	TGTGCCAGCAGCTCCAATGACAGGAATCAGTACTTC	CASSSNDRNQYF
TRBD1	few	TRBV29-1	TRBJ2-7	TGCAGCGTTGATTTGGCAGGGGGCAACGAGCAGTACTTC	CSVDLAGGNEQYF
-	few	TRBV4-1	TRBJ1-5	TGCGCCAGCAGCTTTACCGACAATAGCAATCAGCCCCAGCATTTT	CASSFTDNSNQPQHF
-	-	TRBV5-1	TRBJ1-1	TGCGCCAGCAGCTTGGTGCAGGGGCTAGGGACTGAAGCTTTCTTT	CASSLVQGLGTEAFF
TRBD2	-	TRBV4-2	TRBJ2-1	TGTGCCAGCAGCCAAGTTGGGACTAGCGGGGGAACCTACAATGAGCAGTTCTTC	CASSQVGTSGGTYNEQFF
-	-	TRBV11-3	TRBJ2-1	TGTGCCAGCAGCCCCCGGGACACTCGCAATGAGCAGTTCTTC	CASSPRDTRNEQFF
TRBD1	-	TRBV2	TRBJ1-1	TGTGCCAGCAGTGTAGAAGGGACAGGGCTGAACACTGAAGCTTTCTTT	CASSVEGTGLNTEAFF
TRBD2	-	TRBV6-5	TRBJ2-2	TGCGCCACGAAAGTCCAGCGGGGGGGAATTGGGGAGCTGTTTTTT	CATKVQRGGIGELFF
-	few	TRBV4-3	TRBJ1-1	TGCGCCAGCAGCCAAGGGAGGGGGGGAACTGAAGCTTTCTTT	CASSQGRGGTEAFF